The entry below describes one T cell receptor (beta chain). Antigen unknown. Amplification of TCR beta CDR3 regions used RNA as the template. During a first-round RT-PCR of the TCR CDR3, the HTBI primer set was used. TCRdb ran MiXCR on the multiplex PCR reads and lists one entry per CDR3 protein. This sample has a few hundred thousand distinct CDR3 sequences, with less than 20% found just once. The data derive from a study of T cells in Graves' hyperthyroidism and ophthalmopathy. General observations from the study: Expanded thyroid clonotypes (above 0.001) were mostly also found in blood. The model predicted ophthalmopathy a median around six months before onset.

The CDR3 covers 15 residues. Germline V CDR1 and CDR2: SEHNR, FQNEAQ (reference sequence). Trimming took 2 bases from V and 4 from J, leaving 12 bases between them. PBMCs were obtained from about 9 ml fresh peripheral blood. The source is a woman between 18 and 29 years old with Graves' hyperthyroidism that later progressed to Graves' ophthalmopathy. The chain is built from TRBV7-9 and TRBJ2-1; TRBD1 might be the D (5 bases). Specimen: blood. CDR3 loop: CASSLWHDSYNEQFF. In DNA form, the CDR3 reads TGTGCCAGCAGCTTATGGCACGACAGTTACAATGAGCAGTTCTTC.